This TCR beta chain derives from a study of shared clonotypes between healthy human individuals. Assay used: immunoSEQ multiplex PCR; TCRdb lists only in-frame clones, some missing. In the table there are approximately 480,000 clones, around 79% of which are singletons. The ends were cut back, 5 bases at V and 2 bases at J, with 9 bases in the middle. The CDR3 extends over 13 amino acids. Germline CDR1 is SGHTA and CDR2 is FQGTGA. The V and J genes are TRBV7-3 and TRBJ2-5; D gene uncertain. Sequencing was carried out using PBMCs. This TCR was recovered from a woman in her forties in good health. Some clones in this sample may be carry-over from other donors' samples. CDR3 DNA: TGTGCCAGCAGCCGACGTGTACAAGAGACCCAGTACTTC. Translation gives CASSRRVQETQYF. The whole variable domain, remainder taken from reference TRBV7-3 and TRBJ2-5, is GAGVSQTPSNKVTEKGKYVELRCDPISGHTALYWYRQSLGQGPEFLIYFQGTGAADDSGLPNDRFFAVRPEGSVSTLKIQRTERGDSAVYLCASSRRVQETQYFGPGTRLLVL.